Detailed here is one TCR beta chain. Its antigen is not known. This sample is drawn from a study of cytomegalovirus exposure and HLA in healthy donors. The overall study: HLA-typed donors were the source of about 85 million unique TCRs held in an early data release.

The CDR3 sequence is 17 residues long. Trimming removed 1 base from V and 1 base from J; junction bases left unmatched: 3. Germline CDR1 reads LGHNA; CDR2 reads YSLEER. Donors were nominally healthy when sampled, though unrecorded immune exposures were likely. Primers included in the PCR were 60 Vbeta and 13 Jbeta primers. Profiled with immunoSEQ multiplex PCR; TCRdb holds only in-frame clones, not every one. The repertoire has 150,000 to 200,000 clones, more than 65% of them found once; the top ten carry less than 6%. Broader study findings: The only immune exposure information that was available was CMV serostatus.

The sample taken for sequencing was PBMCs. The sequence came from a woman in her twenties or thirties in good health and CMV-seropositive. The chain joins TRBV4-3 to TRBJ2-3; 12 nucleotides match TRBD2. The CDR3 coding sequence is TGCGCCAGCAGCCAAGTACTAGCGGGGGGTGGCACAGATACGCAGTATTTT. It is translated as CASSQVLAGGGTDTQYF.